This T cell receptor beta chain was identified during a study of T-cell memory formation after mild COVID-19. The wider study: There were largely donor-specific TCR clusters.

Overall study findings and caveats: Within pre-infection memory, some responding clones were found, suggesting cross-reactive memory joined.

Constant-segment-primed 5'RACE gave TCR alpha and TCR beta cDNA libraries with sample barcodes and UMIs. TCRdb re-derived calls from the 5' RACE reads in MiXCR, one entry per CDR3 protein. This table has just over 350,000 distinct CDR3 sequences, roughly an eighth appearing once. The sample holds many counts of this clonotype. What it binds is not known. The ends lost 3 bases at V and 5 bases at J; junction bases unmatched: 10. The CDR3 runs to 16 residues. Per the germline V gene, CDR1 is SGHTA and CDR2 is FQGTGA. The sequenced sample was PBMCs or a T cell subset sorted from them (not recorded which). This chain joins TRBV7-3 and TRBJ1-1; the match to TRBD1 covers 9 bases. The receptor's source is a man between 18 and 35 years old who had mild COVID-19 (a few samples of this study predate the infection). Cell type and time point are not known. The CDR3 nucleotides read TGTGCCAGCAGCTTTGGTGGTTTAGGGACAGGGACTGAAGCTTTCTTT. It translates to CASSFGGLGTGTEAFF.